The 27 T cell receptor beta chains listed next were all sequenced from one sample in a study of blood T cell repertoires in COVID-19. TCRdb's copy holds only in-frame clones and misses some; the assay was immunoSEQ multiplex PCR. This table has fewer than 200,000 clones, 80% to 90% appearing once. The specimen was peripheral blood. The receptors originated from a man aged 35-49 years who had recovered from COVID-19.

V is TRBV3-1 (or the pseudogene TRBV3-2) and J is TRBJ2-1; possible D gene TRBD2, 6 bases. Per germline, CDR1 LGHDT and CDR2 YNNKEL (reference sequence). Trimming left V 4 bases short and J 5 bases short, with 12 bases between. CDR3 length equals 14 residues. The DNA for the CDR3 is TGTGCCAGCAGCCTAGCGGAGGTACACAATGAGCAGTTCTTC. Its protein product is CASSLAEVHNEQFF.

The genes are TRBV29-1 and TRBJ2-5; 7 nucleotides align to TRBD2. V trimming: 5 bases; J trimming: 5 bases; junction bases outside the gene matches: 5. The CDR3 is 12 residues long. Germline lookup yields CDR1 SQVTM and CDR2 ANQGSEA. The CDR3 spells CSVSLAEETQYF. The CDR3 nucleotides read TGCAGCGTTTCCCTAGCGGAGGAGACCCAGTACTTC.

The chain carries TRBV10-3 and TRBJ1-4; 9 bases line up with TRBD1. The germline V gene encodes CDR1 ENHRY and CDR2 SYGVKD. This CDR3 is built from 16 residues. Trimming took 2 bases from V and 2 from J; bases not matched to a gene: 3. Here the CDR3 DNA reads TGTGCCATCAGTGAGGGACAGGGGAAGACTAATGAAAAACTGTTTTTT. It is translated as CAISEGQGKTNEKLFF.

The V and J genes are TRBV4-1 and TRBJ2-1; D remains unclear. Germline-derived CDR1 and CDR2 are MGHRA and YSYEKL. V lost 2 bases and J 7 bases, leaving 12 bases between the germline ends. CDR3 length: 14 residues. CDR3 coding DNA: TGCGCCAGCAGCCAACCCCGGGTGGGTAATGAGCAGTTCTTC. Amino acid sequence: CASSQPRVGNEQFF.

The chain has TRBV21-1 and TRBJ1-1; TRBD1, the table's D call, lacks a check against the DNA. TRBV21-1 is shown as a pseudogene. The CDR3 is made up of 14 amino acids. The CDR3 DNA sequence: TGTGCCAGTTACCCAGGGTCTCTGGTTCCTGAAGCTTTCTTT. Translation: CASYPGSLVPEAFF.

This chain joins TRBV28 and TRBJ2-2; 10 bases are a match to TRBD2. Germline CDR1 MDHEN, CDR2 SYDVKM. V was clipped by 1 base and J by 5 bases; unmatched bases: 13. The CDR3 runs 19 residues. This chain's CDR3 is CASSLYTALAGERTGELFF. Here the CDR3 DNA reads TGTGCCAGCAGTTTATACACAGCCCTAGCGGGAGAGCGAACCGGGGAGCTGTTTTTT.

The gene calls are TRBV11-1 and TRBJ2-7; 9 bases are shared with TRBD2. The junction had 1 base not matched to a gene; V was cut back by 1 base and J by 0 bases. Germline CDR1 is SGHAT and CDR2 is FQDESV (reference sequence). The length of the CDR3 is 15 residues. CDR3 coding DNA: TGTGCCAGCAGCTTAGGACTAGCGGTCTCCTACGAGCAGTACTTC. Translated: CASSLGLAVSYEQYF.

J is TRBJ2-1 and V is TRBV19, with 7 bases that match TRBD1. CDR3 length: 15 amino acids. CDR1 LNHDA and CDR2 SQIVND come from the germline V gene (reference sequence). J gave up 7 bases and V 6 bases, and 12 bases lay outside the gene matches. CDR3 loop: CASRKSKGGLNEQFF. DNA of the CDR3: TGTGCCAGTAGGAAAAGCAAAGGGGGCCTTAATGAGCAGTTCTTC. Full variable domain (rest looked up from reference TRBV19 and TRBJ2-1): DGGITQSPKYLFRKEGQNVTLSCEQNLNHDAMYWYRQDPGQGLRLIYYSQIVNDFQKGDIAEGYSVSREKKESFPLTVTSAQKNPTAFYLCASRKSKGGLNEQFFGPGTRLTVL.

The genes are TRBV9 and TRBJ2-1; possible D gene TRBD2, 6 bases. V was cut by 1 base and J by 8 bases, with 16 bases left in between. CDR3 length: 15 amino acids. CDR1 and CDR2 (germline): SGDLS, YYNGEE. The CDR3: CASSVLAGGLDEQFF. The DNA for the CDR3 is TGTGCCAGCAGCGTACTAGCAGGAGGGCTGGATGAGCAGTTCTTC.

V is TRBV2 and J is TRBJ2-7, with 9 bases aligning to TRBD1. Germline V lookup: CDR1 SNHLY, CDR2 FYNNEI. V lost 7 bases and J lost 0; bases outside the gene matches: 19. This CDR3 is 19 amino acids long. The CDR3 sequence: CASNLPRDRVAPSSYEQYF. In DNA, the CDR3 is TGTGCCAGCAACCTCCCCCGGGACAGGGTCGCACCCAGCTCCTACGAGCAGTACTTC.

The chain links TRBV19 to TRBJ2-5, with 7 bases lining up with TRBD1. V shed 5 bases and J 5 bases; nucleotides not matched to a gene: 11. The CDR3 has 15 residues. Looked up from germline, CDR1 is LNHDA and CDR2 is SQIVND (reference sequence). CDR3 sequence: CASSGQRQGWETQYF. CDR3 in DNA: TGTGCCAGTAGTGGGCAACGACAGGGATGGGAGACCCAGTACTTC.

The CDR3 here is CASSRNRDENIQYF. CDR3 in DNA: TGTGCCAGCAGTAGGAACAGGGATGAAAACATTCAGTACTTC. The gene calls are TRBV27 and TRBJ2-4, with D perhaps TRBD1 (6 bases). Germline lookup yields CDR1 MNHEY and CDR2 SMNVEV (reference sequence). The V end was cut by 5 bases, the J end by 5 bases, with 13 bases between. The CDR3 extends over 14 amino acids.

The genes are TRBV28 and TRBJ2-1, with D tentatively TRBD2 (5 bases). Germline V lookup: CDR1 MDHEN, CDR2 SYDVKM. CDR3 length equals 12 residues. Trimming took off 3 bases at V and 10 bases at J, with 10 bases between the two ends. The CDR3 is CASSLLRVEQFF. The CDR3, as DNA: TGTGCCAGCAGTTTGTTGAGGGTCGAGCAGTTCTTC.

The chain uses TRBV19 and TRBJ1-2; 7 nucleotides match TRBD1. The V gene's germline CDR1 is LNHDA and CDR2 SQIVND (reference sequence). This CDR3 has 12 residues. J was trimmed by 6 bases and V by 11 bases; bases with no gene match: 9. The CDR3, as DNA: TGTGCCGAACCCCCAGGGGGTGATGGCTACACCTTC. Its translation: CAEPPGGDGYTF.

Only one count was recorded for this clone. The chain combines TRBV27 with TRBJ1-5; D not resolved. The germline gives CDR1 MNHEY, CDR2 SMNVEV (reference sequence). This CDR3 spans 17 amino acids. V gave up 2 bases and J gave up 2 bases, with 16 bases separating them. Here the CDR3 DNA reads TGTGCCAGCAGTTTAAGAAGTCCCTTCGCGGGCAATCAGCCCCAGCATTTT. Its protein is CASSLRSPFAGNQPQHF.

The chain joins TRBV4-2 to TRBJ2-3; 7 bases are shared with TRBD2. V gave up 1 base and J gave up 6 bases; unmatched junction bases: 4. The CDR3 is 14 residues long. The germline V gene encodes CDR1 LGHNA and CDR2 YNFKEQ. DNA of the CDR3: TGTGCCAGCAGCCAAGGACTAGCCAGGGATACGCAGTATTTT. Protein sequence: CASSQGLARDTQYF.

This sequence joins TRBV19 and TRBJ1-3, with 9 bases lining up with TRBD1. The length of the CDR3 is 19 residues. J gave up 0 bases and V 3 bases, and 12 bases lay outside the gene matches. CDR1 and CDR2 from the germline V gene are LNHDA and SQIVND (reference sequence). The CDR3 loop reads CASSIWDRVKGSSGNTIYF. CDR3 nucleotides: TGTGCCAGTAGTATCTGGGACAGGGTAAAAGGAAGCTCTGGAAACACCATATATTTT.

This clone was counted only a few times. Within the sample, other DNA sequences also encode this same CDR3. V is TRBV28 and J is TRBJ1-1; 7 bases match TRBD1. The germline gives CDR1 MDHEN, CDR2 SYDVKM. This CDR3 comprises 14 residues. After removal of 5 bases from V and 0 bases from J, the junction contained 3 bases not matched to a gene. The CDR3 DNA reads as TGTGCCAGCAGTCTACAGGGGTTGAACACTGAAGCTTTCTTT. This gives the protein CASSLQGLNTEAFF.

The chain uses TRBV9 and TRBJ1-1; a possible D gene is TRBD1 (5 bases). The CDR3 is 15 amino acids. The V end was cut by 1 base, the J end by 0 bases, with 10 bases between. Germline-derived CDR1 and CDR2 are SGDLS and YYNGEE. CDR3 DNA: TGTGCCAGCAGCGTAACCGGGGGGGTGAACACTGAAGCTTTCTTT. This gives the protein CASSVTGGVNTEAFF.

The chain couples TRBV24-1 to TRBJ2-1; D is possibly TRBD1 (6 bases). Germline lookup yields CDR1 KGHDR and CDR2 SFDVKD. Trimming shortened V by 2 bases and J by 0 bases, and 10 bases separated the two germline ends. CDR3 length: 16 amino acids. CDR3: CATSDSGQTSYNEQFF. Here the CDR3 DNA reads TGTGCCACCAGTGATTCTGGACAGACCTCCTACAATGAGCAGTTCTTC.

The chain employs TRBV5-6 and TRBJ2-3; 7 bases line up with TRBD2. CDR1 is SGHDT, CDR2 YYEEEE, per germline. The CDR3 extends over 18 amino acids. The ends lost 0 bases at V and 3 bases at J; junction bases unmatched: 13. The CDR3 is CASSLVRGVERGTDTQYF. As DNA, the CDR3 is TGTGCCAGCAGCTTGGTAAGAGGCGTGGAGCGGGGTACAGATACGCAGTATTTT. Variable domain in full (rest from reference TRBV5-6 and TRBJ2-3): DAGVTQSPTHLIKTRGQQVTLRCSPKSGHDTVSWYQQALGQGPQFIFQYYEEEERQRGNFPDRFSGHQFPNYSSELNVNALLLGDSALYLCASSLVRGVERGTDTQYFGPGTRLTVL.

The V and J genes are TRBV7-2 and TRBJ2-7; 9 bases are shared with TRBD2. The germline CDR1 and CDR2 sequences are SGHTA and FQGNSA. Trimming removed 4 bases from V and 4 bases from J; junction bases left unmatched: 8. This CDR3 has 15 amino acids. CDR3 region: CASSSERGANYEQYF. CDR3 sequence (DNA): TGTGCCAGCAGCTCAGAGCGGGGGGCTAATTACGAGCAGTACTTC. Full variable domain (missing parts from reference TRBV7-2 and TRBJ2-7): GAGVSQSPSNKVTEKGKDVELRCDPISGHTALYWYRQSLGQGLEFLIYFQGNSAPDKSGLPSDRFSAERTGGSVSTLTIQRTQQEDSAVYLCASSSERGANYEQYFGPGTRLTVT.

J is TRBJ1-1 and V is TRBV30; D is perhaps TRBD1 (5 bases). This CDR3 comprises 13 residues. V shed 3 bases and J shed 1 base, with 9 bases lying between them. The germline V gene encodes CDR1 GTSNPN and CDR2 SVGIG (reference sequence). The CDR3 protein is CAWRDDRNTEAFF. The CDR3 DNA reads TGTGCCTGGAGGGATGACAGGAACACTGAAGCTTTCTTT. Looking up the rest from reference TRBV30 and TRBJ1-1 gives the full variable domain: SQTIHQWPATLVQPVGSPLSLECTVEGTSNPNLYWYRQAAGRGLQLLFYSVGIGQISSEVPQNLSASRPQDRQFILSSKKLLLSDSGFYLCAWRDDRNTEAFFGQGTRLTVV.

The J gene is TRBJ1-5, the V gene TRBV7-8; 9 bases are shared with TRBD1. Per the germline V gene, CDR1 is SGHVS and CDR2 is FQNEAQ. V shed 5 bases and J 7 bases; nucleotides not matched to a gene: 9. The CDR3 is made up of 15 amino acids. CDR3: CASSLYRGLGQPQHF. CDR3 coding DNA: TGTGCCAGCAGCCTATACAGGGGGCTTGGCCAGCCCCAGCATTTT.

This clone was picked up one time. The chain links TRBV25-1 to TRBJ2-1; 12 bases match TRBD2. Germline V gene sequence: CDR1 MGHDK, CDR2 SYGVNS. The CDR3 loop spans 18 amino acids. The ends lost 8 bases at V and 8 bases at J; junction bases unmatched: 19. The CDR3 DNA follows: TGTGCCAGCGACCCCTCCCCGGGTGGACTAGCGGGATTAGATGAGCAGTTCTTC. Translating it yields CASDPSPGGLAGLDEQFF.

The chain has TRBV11-3 and TRBJ2-3; a possible D gene is TRBD1 (6 bases). The CDR3 totals 15 residues. Germline CDR1 SGHNT, CDR2 YENEEA. V gave up 5 bases and J gave up 5 bases, with 17 bases separating them. As DNA, the CDR3 is TGTGCCAGCAGCCCCAGTTGGGCAGGGGTAGATACGCAGTATTTT. Encoded protein: CASSPSWAGVDTQYF. Supplemented by reference TRBV11-3 and TRBJ2-3, the full variable domain reads EAGVVQSPRYKIIEKKQPVAFWCNPISGHNTLYWYLQNLGQGPELLIRYENEEAVDDSQLPKDRFSAERLKGVDSTLKIQPAELGDSAVYLCASSPSWAGVDTQYFGPGTRLTVL.

J is TRBJ2-5 and V is TRBV6-2 or TRBV6-3; 10 positions match TRBD2. V lost 1 base and J lost 4; bases outside the gene matches: 6. The CDR3 has 16 residues. Germline CDR1 reads MNHEY; CDR2 reads SVGEGT. CDR3 bases: TGTGCCAGCAGTTACTTCCGGACTAGCGGCCTAGAGACCCAGTACTTC. It translates to CASSYFRTSGLETQYF.